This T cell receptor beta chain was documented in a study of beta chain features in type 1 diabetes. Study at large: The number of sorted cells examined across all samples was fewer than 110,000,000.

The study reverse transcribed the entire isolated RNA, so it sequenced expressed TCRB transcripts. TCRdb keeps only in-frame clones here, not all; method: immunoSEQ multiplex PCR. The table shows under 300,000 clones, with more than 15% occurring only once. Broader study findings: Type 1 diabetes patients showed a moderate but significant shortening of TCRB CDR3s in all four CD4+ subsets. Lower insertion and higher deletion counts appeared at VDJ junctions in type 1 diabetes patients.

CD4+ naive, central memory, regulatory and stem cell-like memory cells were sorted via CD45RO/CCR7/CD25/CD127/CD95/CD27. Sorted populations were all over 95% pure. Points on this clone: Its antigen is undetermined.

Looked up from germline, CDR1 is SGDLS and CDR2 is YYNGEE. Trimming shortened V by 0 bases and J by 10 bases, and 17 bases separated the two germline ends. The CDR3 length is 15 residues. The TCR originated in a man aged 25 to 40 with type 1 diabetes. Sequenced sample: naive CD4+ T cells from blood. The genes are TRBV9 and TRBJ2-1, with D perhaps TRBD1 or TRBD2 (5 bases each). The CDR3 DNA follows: TGTGCCAGCAGCGTAGCATCGGGGCGCGGCCGGGAGCAGTTCTTC. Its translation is CASSVASGRGREQFF.